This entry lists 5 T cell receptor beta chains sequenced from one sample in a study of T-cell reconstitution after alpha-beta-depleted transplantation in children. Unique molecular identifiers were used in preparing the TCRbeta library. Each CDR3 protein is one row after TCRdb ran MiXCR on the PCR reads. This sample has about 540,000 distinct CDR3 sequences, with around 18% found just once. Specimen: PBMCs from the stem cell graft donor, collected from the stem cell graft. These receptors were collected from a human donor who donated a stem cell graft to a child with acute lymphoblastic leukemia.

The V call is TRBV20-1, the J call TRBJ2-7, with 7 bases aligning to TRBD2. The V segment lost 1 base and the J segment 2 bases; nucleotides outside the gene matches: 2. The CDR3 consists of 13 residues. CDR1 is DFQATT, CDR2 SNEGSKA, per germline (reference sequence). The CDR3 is CSARGDYPYEQYF. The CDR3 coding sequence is TGCAGTGCTAGAGGGGACTACCCCTACGAGCAGTACTTC.

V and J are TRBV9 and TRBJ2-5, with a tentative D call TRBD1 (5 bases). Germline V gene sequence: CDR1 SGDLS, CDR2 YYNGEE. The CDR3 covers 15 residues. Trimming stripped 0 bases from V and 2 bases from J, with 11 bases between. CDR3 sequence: CASSVDGAGQETQYF. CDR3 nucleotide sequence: TGTGCCAGCAGCGTAGATGGGGCCGGTCAAGAGACCCAGTACTTC.

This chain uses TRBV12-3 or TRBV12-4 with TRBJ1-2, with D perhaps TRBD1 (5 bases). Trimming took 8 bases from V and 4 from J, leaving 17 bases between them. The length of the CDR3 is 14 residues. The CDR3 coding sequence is TGTGCCAGCCGGACTGCTACAGGCGCCTATGGCTACACCTTC. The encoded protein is CASRTATGAYGYTF.

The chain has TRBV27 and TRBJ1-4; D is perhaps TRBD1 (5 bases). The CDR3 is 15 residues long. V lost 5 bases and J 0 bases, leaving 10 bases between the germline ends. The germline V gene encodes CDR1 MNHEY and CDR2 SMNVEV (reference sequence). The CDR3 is CASSKGRTTNEKLFF. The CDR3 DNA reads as TGTGCCAGCAGTAAGGGGAGAACAACTAATGAAAAACTGTTTTTT.

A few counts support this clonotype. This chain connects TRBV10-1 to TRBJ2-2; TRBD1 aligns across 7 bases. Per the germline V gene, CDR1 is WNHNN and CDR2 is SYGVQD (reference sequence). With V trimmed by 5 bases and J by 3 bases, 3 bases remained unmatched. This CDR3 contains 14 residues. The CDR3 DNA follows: TGCGCCAGCAGTCAGGGGACAGACACCGGGGAGCTGTTTTTT. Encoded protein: CASSQGTDTGELFF.